This is a list of T cell receptor beta chains from one sample in a study of T-cell memory formation after mild COVID-19. TCRdb redid the calling of the 5' RACE reads with MiXCR, one entry per CDR3 protein. Of some 250,000 distinct CDR3 sequences listed, roughly 18% are singletons. The sequenced sample consisted of PBMCs or a T cell subset sorted from them (not recorded which). These receptors all stem from a man younger than 35 who had mild COVID-19 (a few samples of this study predate the infection). Cell type and time point are not known. The CDR3 runs from the conserved cysteine through the conserved F or W. The D gene is left open where the match is weak. The size of a clone is reported for some rows only, either as once, few or many, or as a class for expanded clones.

j_gene: TRBJ2-5; abundance: few; d_gene: TRBD2; v_gene: TRBV6-5; CDR3aa: CASSLTGGQETQYF; CDR3nt: TGTGCCAGCAGCTTAACGGGGGGCCAAGAGACCCAGTACTTC
j_gene: TRBJ2-7; abundance: few; d_gene: NA; v_gene: TRBV7-6; CDR3aa: CASSLAPGGGGEQYF; CDR3nt: TGTGCCAGCAGCTTAGCCCCCGGCGGGGGCGGCGAGCAGTACTTC
j_gene: TRBJ1-5; abundance: few; d_gene: NA; v_gene: TRBV11-2; CDR3aa: CASSFGEGPPQHF; CDR3nt: TGTGCCAGCAGCTTTGGGGAGGGGCCGCCCCAGCATTTT
j_gene: TRBJ2-1; abundance: NA; d_gene: NA; v_gene: TRBV3-1; CDR3aa: CASSQGGYEQFF; CDR3nt: TGTGCCAGCAGCCAAGGCGGATATGAGCAGTTCTTC
j_gene: TRBJ2-5; abundance: few; d_gene: NA; v_gene: TRBV7-3; CDR3aa: CASSLSGSGETQYF; CDR3nt: TGTGCCAGCAGCTTAAGCGGATCCGGGGAGACCCAGTACTTC
j_gene: TRBJ2-3; abundance: few; d_gene: NA; v_gene: TRBV29-1; CDR3aa: CSVTPAGTDTQYF; CDR3nt: TGCAGCGTTACCCCGGCAGGGACAGATACGCAGTATTTT
j_gene: TRBJ2-3; abundance: few; d_gene: TRBD1; v_gene: TRBV5-1; CDR3aa: CASSLERTGGDTQYF; CDR3nt: TGCGCCAGCAGCTTGGAACGGACAGGCGGAGACACGCAGTATTTT
j_gene: TRBJ2-3; abundance: few; d_gene: TRBD2; v_gene: TRBV7-8; CDR3aa: CASSWLVAGGGTDTQYF; CDR3nt: TGTGCCAGCAGCTGGCTAGTAGCGGGGGGTGGCACAGATACGCAGTATTTT
j_gene: TRBJ1-1; abundance: NA; d_gene: NA; v_gene: TRBV5-1; CDR3aa: CASSPGPGGTEAFF; CDR3nt: TGCGCCAGCAGCCCCGGGCCCGGGGGCACTGAAGCTTTCTTT
j_gene: TRBJ1-1; abundance: NA; d_gene: NA; v_gene: TRBV12-3/TRBV12-4; CDR3aa: CASILGPPNTEAFF; CDR3nt: TGTGCCAGCATCCTCGGGCCGCCGAACACTGAAGCTTTCTTT
j_gene: TRBJ1-1; abundance: few; d_gene: NA; v_gene: TRBV7-9; CDR3aa: CASSYDRTLMNTEAFF; CDR3nt: TGTGCCAGCAGCTACGACAGGACCCTCATGAACACTGAAGCTTTCTTT
j_gene: TRBJ2-7; abundance: few; d_gene: NA; v_gene: TRBV4-1; CDR3aa: CASRRQGGEQYF; CDR3nt: TGCGCCAGCAGGCGTCAGGGTGGCGAGCAGTACTTC
j_gene: TRBJ1-5; abundance: few; d_gene: NA; v_gene: TRBV5-5; CDR3aa: CASSLVVGFTQPQHF; CDR3nt: TGTGCCAGCAGCTTGGTGGTCGGTTTTACACAGCCCCAGCATTTT
j_gene: TRBJ1-1; abundance: NA; d_gene: NA; v_gene: TRBV20-1; CDR3aa: CSARRQALLVAFF; CDR3nt: TGCAGTGCTAGGAGACAGGCCCTCTTGGTCGCTTTCTTT
j_gene: TRBJ2-5; abundance: NA; d_gene: NA; v_gene: TRBV30; CDR3aa: CAWSVLAGETQYF; CDR3nt: TGTGCCTGGAGTGTACTAGCTGGAGAGACCCAGTACTTC
j_gene: TRBJ1-1; abundance: NA; d_gene: NA; v_gene: TRBV27; CDR3aa: CASSSSNTEAFF; CDR3nt: NA
j_gene: TRBJ1-1; abundance: NA; d_gene: TRBD1; v_gene: TRBV7-2; CDR3aa: CASSLTTGGRTEAFF; CDR3nt: TGTGCCAGCAGCCTGACGACAGGGGGTAGGACTGAAGCTTTCTTT
j_gene: TRBJ2-4; abundance: few; d_gene: NA; v_gene: TRBV7-2; CDR3aa: CASVPRGSRAKNIQYF; CDR3nt: TGTGCCAGCGTCCCTAGGGGGTCAAGGGCCAAAAACATTCAGTACTTC
j_gene: TRBJ1-1; abundance: NA; d_gene: NA; v_gene: TRBV18; CDR3aa: CASSPPGSDTEAFF; CDR3nt: TGTGCCAGCTCACCCCCTGGGTCCGACACTGAAGCTTTCTTT
j_gene: TRBJ1-3; abundance: few; d_gene: NA; v_gene: TRBV12-3/TRBV12-4; CDR3aa: CASSFEAGNTIYF; CDR3nt: TGTGCCAGCAGTTTCGAAGCTGGAAACACCATATATTTT
j_gene: TRBJ2-1; abundance: few; d_gene: NA; v_gene: TRBV5-6; CDR3aa: CASSLVGASYNEQFF; CDR3nt: TGTGCCAGCAGCTTGGTGGGGGCCTCCTACAATGAGCAGTTCTTC
j_gene: TRBJ1-1; abundance: NA; d_gene: TRBD1; v_gene: TRBV12-3/TRBV12-4; CDR3aa: CASSWGGQGVTEAFF; CDR3nt: TGTGCCAGCAGTTGGGGCGGTCAGGGGGTCACTGAAGCTTTCTTT
j_gene: TRBJ1-1; abundance: few; d_gene: NA; v_gene: TRBV19; CDR3aa: CASSKVLRGEAFF; CDR3nt: TGTGCCAGTAGTAAGGTCCTCCGGGGTGAAGCTTTCTTT
j_gene: TRBJ2-7; abundance: NA; d_gene: NA; v_gene: TRBV11-2; CDR3aa: CASSPTSFEQYF; CDR3nt: TGTGCCAGCAGCCCCACTAGTTTCGAGCAGTACTTC
j_gene: TRBJ2-6; abundance: NA; d_gene: NA; v_gene: TRBV6-5; CDR3aa: CASSSVGFSGANVLTF; CDR3nt: TGTGCCAGCAGTTCGGTGGGATTCTCTGGGGCCAACGTCCTGACTTTC
j_gene: TRBJ2-5; abundance: NA; d_gene: TRBD1; v_gene: TRBV12-3/TRBV12-4; CDR3aa: CASRRPTGQQRRTQYF; CDR3nt: TGTGCCAGCAGAAGGCCTACGGGACAGCAAAGGAGAACCCAGTACTTC
j_gene: TRBJ2-1; abundance: many; d_gene: TRBD1; v_gene: TRBV6-2/TRBV6-3; CDR3aa: CASSYRDRGEQFF; CDR3nt: TGTGCCAGCAGTTACCGCGACAGGGGGGAGCAGTTCTTC
j_gene: TRBJ2-1; abundance: NA; d_gene: NA; v_gene: TRBV7-2; CDR3aa: CASARAEYNEQFF; CDR3nt: TGTGCAAGCGCCCGTGCGGAGTACAATGAGCAGTTCTTC
j_gene: TRBJ1-1; abundance: NA; d_gene: NA; v_gene: TRBV5-4; CDR3aa: CASSLGTTGWAEAFF; CDR3nt: TGTGCCAGCAGCTTGGGCACTACAGGGTGGGCTGAAGCTTTCTTT
j_gene: TRBJ1-6; abundance: NA; d_gene: NA; v_gene: TRBV6-5; CDR3aa: CASSPSTGEGSPLHF; CDR3nt: TGTGCCAGCAGCCCCTCTACAGGTGAGGGTTCACCCCTCCACTTT
j_gene: TRBJ2-3; abundance: NA; d_gene: TRBD2; v_gene: TRBV5-1; CDR3aa: CASCYRLAGADTQYF; CDR3nt: TGCGCCAGCTGCTATCGACTAGCGGGGGCAGATACGCAGTATTTT
j_gene: TRBJ2-7; abundance: many; d_gene: TRBD2; v_gene: TRBV4-2; CDR3aa: CASSSAGKPYEQYF; CDR3nt: TGTGCCAGCAGTTCAGCGGGGAAACCCTACGAGCAGTACTTC
j_gene: TRBJ2-5; abundance: NA; d_gene: NA; v_gene: TRBV12-3/TRBV12-4; CDR3aa: CASSPRGQKTQYF; CDR3nt: TGTGCCAGCAGTCCCCGAGGGCAGAAGACCCAGTACTTC
j_gene: TRBJ1-5; abundance: few; d_gene: NA; v_gene: TRBV6-1; CDR3aa: CASSDAGDQPQHF; CDR3nt: TGTGCCAGCAGTGACGCAGGGGATCAGCCCCAGCATTTT
j_gene: TRBJ2-5; abundance: few; d_gene: NA; v_gene: TRBV11-2; CDR3aa: CASRSPETQYF; CDR3nt: TGTGCCAGCAGATCACCAGAGACCCAGTACTTC
j_gene: TRBJ2-3; abundance: few; d_gene: TRBD2; v_gene: TRBV6-5; CDR3aa: CASSPRLAAADTQYF; CDR3nt: TGTGCCAGCAGCCCGCGGCTAGCGGCGGCAGATACGCAGTATTTT
j_gene: TRBJ2-1; abundance: few; d_gene: NA; v_gene: TRBV7-8; CDR3aa: CASSFFRVGRNEQFF; CDR3nt: TGTGCCAGCAGCTTCTTCAGGGTAGGGAGGAATGAGCAGTTCTTC
j_gene: TRBJ2-5; abundance: NA; d_gene: NA; v_gene: TRBV7-6; CDR3aa: CASSLVGGRSPETQYF; CDR3nt: TGTGCCAGCAGCTTAGTCGGCGGGCGCAGCCCAGAGACCCAGTACTTC
j_gene: TRBJ1-6; abundance: NA; d_gene: NA; v_gene: TRBV30; CDR3aa: CAWSVRWLEGSPLHF; CDR3nt: TGTGCCTGGAGTGTAAGGTGGCTTGAAGGGTCACCCCTCCACTTT
j_gene: TRBJ1-1; abundance: NA; d_gene: NA; v_gene: TRBV18; CDR3aa: CASSPKDGAWHTEAFF; CDR3nt: TGTGCCAGCTCACCAAAGGATGGGGCTTGGCACACTGAAGCTTTCTTT
j_gene: TRBJ1-1; abundance: NA; d_gene: NA; v_gene: TRBV10-2; CDR3aa: CASSEQGGAFF; CDR3nt: TGCGCCAGCAGTGAGCAGGGAGGGGCTTTCTTT
j_gene: TRBJ2-1; abundance: NA; d_gene: TRBD2; v_gene: TRBV20-1; CDR3aa: CSARVPRLADKQFF; CDR3nt: TGCAGTGCTAGAGTGCCTCGGCTAGCGGACAAGCAGTTCTTC
j_gene: TRBJ1-6; abundance: many; d_gene: NA; v_gene: TRBV15; CDR3aa: CATSRVGGAGSPLHF; CDR3nt: TGTGCCACCAGCAGAGTCGGGGGGGCAGGGTCACCCCTCCACTTT
j_gene: TRBJ1-5; abundance: NA; d_gene: NA; v_gene: TRBV9; CDR3aa: CASSVAGFGKPQHF; CDR3nt: TGTGCCAGCAGCGTAGCAGGGTTCGGGAAGCCCCAGCATTTT
j_gene: TRBJ2-5; abundance: many; d_gene: NA; v_gene: TRBV4-2; CDR3aa: CASSQGRETQYF; CDR3nt: TGTGCCAGCAGCCAAGGGCGGGAGACCCAGTACTTC
j_gene: TRBJ2-3; abundance: few; d_gene: NA; v_gene: TRBV4-3; CDR3aa: CASSQDFSWTATDTQYF; CDR3nt: TGCGCCAGCAGCCAAGATTTTTCCTGGACAGCCACAGATACGCAGTATTTT
j_gene: TRBJ1-5; abundance: NA; d_gene: NA; v_gene: TRBV30; CDR3aa: CAWSVGTPGNQPQHF; CDR3nt: TGTGCCTGGAGTGTCGGGACACCGGGCAATCAGCCCCAGCATTTT
j_gene: TRBJ2-1; abundance: few; d_gene: TRBD2; v_gene: TRBV2; CDR3aa: CASSDLSQRGQFF; CDR3nt: TGTGCCAGCAGTGACCTAAGCCAGCGGGGGCAGTTCTTC
j_gene: TRBJ2-1; abundance: few; d_gene: TRBD1; v_gene: TRBV7-8; CDR3aa: CASSTRGQGGVNEQFF; CDR3nt: TGTGCCAGCAGCACGCGGGGACAGGGGGGGGTCAATGAGCAGTTCTTC
j_gene: TRBJ2-5; abundance: NA; d_gene: NA; v_gene: TRBV7-7; CDR3aa: CASSRNYQGRETQYF; CDR3nt: TGTGCTAGCAGCCGCAACTATCAGGGGCGGGAGACCCAGTACTTC
j_gene: TRBJ1-2; abundance: NA; d_gene: NA; v_gene: TRBV20-1; CDR3aa: CSASRQSPYGYTF; CDR3nt: TGCAGTGCTAGCCGACAGTCGCCCTATGGCTACACCTTC
j_gene: TRBJ2-1; abundance: few; d_gene: NA; v_gene: TRBV11-2; CDR3aa: CASSPLGGRSFYEQFF; CDR3nt: TGTGCCAGCAGCCCCTTGGGGGGCCGGAGCTTTTATGAGCAGTTCTTC
j_gene: TRBJ1-4; abundance: many; d_gene: NA; v_gene: TRBV2; CDR3aa: CASSPLETGVHF; CDR3nt: TGTGCCAGCAGTCCCTTGGAGACGGGTGTCCATTTT
j_gene: TRBJ2-5; abundance: NA; d_gene: TRBD1; v_gene: TRBV5-1; CDR3aa: CASSSAGTGEETQYF; CDR3nt: TGCGCCAGCAGCTCGGCCGGGACAGGGGAAGAGACCCAGTACTTC
j_gene: TRBJ1-1; abundance: NA; d_gene: NA; v_gene: TRBV27; CDR3aa: CASSATAMNTEAFF; CDR3nt: TGTGCCAGCAGTGCGACAGCTATGAACACTGAAGCTTTCTTT
j_gene: TRBJ2-3; abundance: NA; d_gene: NA; v_gene: TRBV5-8; CDR3aa: CASSLVGGGTQYF; CDR3nt: TGTGCCAGCAGCTTAGTGGGCGGCGGTACGCAGTATTTT
j_gene: TRBJ2-1; abundance: NA; d_gene: NA; v_gene: TRBV4-3; CDR3aa: CASSQDPWAYNEQFF; CDR3nt: TGCGCCAGCAGCCAAGATCCGTGGGCCTACAATGAGCAGTTCTTC
j_gene: TRBJ2-5; abundance: few; d_gene: NA; v_gene: TRBV28; CDR3aa: CASSSPALQETQYF; CDR3nt: TGTGCCAGCAGTTCTCCGGCCTTACAAGAGACCCAGTACTTC
j_gene: TRBJ1-2; abundance: NA; d_gene: NA; v_gene: TRBV7-8; CDR3aa: CASSLEAAANYGYTF; CDR3nt: TGTGCCAGCAGCCTAGAAGCGGCCGCTAACTATGGCTACACCTTC
j_gene: TRBJ2-3; abundance: NA; d_gene: TRBD2; v_gene: TRBV9; CDR3aa: CASSPGVAGGTDTQYF; CDR3nt: TGTGCCAGCAGCCCGGGGGTAGCGGGCGGCACAGATACGCAGTATTTT